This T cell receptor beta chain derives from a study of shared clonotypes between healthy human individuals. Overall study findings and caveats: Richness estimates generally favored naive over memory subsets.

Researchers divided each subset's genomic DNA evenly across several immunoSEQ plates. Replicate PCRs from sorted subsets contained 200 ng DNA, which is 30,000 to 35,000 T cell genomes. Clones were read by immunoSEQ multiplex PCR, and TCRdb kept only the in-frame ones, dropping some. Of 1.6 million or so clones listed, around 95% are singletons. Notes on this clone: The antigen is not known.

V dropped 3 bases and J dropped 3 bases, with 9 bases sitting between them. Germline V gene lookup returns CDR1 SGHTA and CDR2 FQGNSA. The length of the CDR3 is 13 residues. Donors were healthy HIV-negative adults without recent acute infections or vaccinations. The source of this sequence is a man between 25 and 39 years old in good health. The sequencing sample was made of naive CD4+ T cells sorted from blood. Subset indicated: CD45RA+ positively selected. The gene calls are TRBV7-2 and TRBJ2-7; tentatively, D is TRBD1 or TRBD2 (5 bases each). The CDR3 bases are TGTGCCAGCAGCTTCCGGGGCAACTACGAGCAGTACTTC. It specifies CASSFRGNYEQYF.